This is a list of T cell receptor beta chains from one sample in a study of blood T cell repertoires in COVID-19. Clones were read by immunoSEQ multiplex PCR, and TCRdb kept only the in-frame ones, dropping some. This sample carries 160,000 or so clones, approximately 81% of them seen once, and the ten largest clones take about 5.7%. The source material was PBMCs or T cells enriched from blood (not recorded which). These receptors all come from a woman aged 40 to 55 with acute COVID-19. Each CDR3 is given with its conserved first and last residue. D genes are given only for firm matches. The size entry is marked missing in some rows and otherwise reads once, few, many or a size class.

clone_size: once
v_call: TRBV2
j_call: TRBJ2-3
d_call: NA
cdr3_aa: CASSVWSQGAGTDTQYF
cdr3_nt: TGTGCCAGCAGTGTGTGGAGTCAGGGCGCAGGCACAGATACGCAGTATTTT

clone_size: NA
v_call: TRBV12-3/TRBV12-4
j_call: TRBJ2-2
d_call: NA
cdr3_aa: CASTTGNTGELFF
cdr3_nt: TGTGCCAGCACAACAGGAAACACCGGGGAGCTGTTTTTT

clone_size: few
v_call: TRBV5-1
j_call: TRBJ2-2
d_call: NA
cdr3_aa: CASSTGSLPGELFF
cdr3_nt: TGCGCCAGCAGCACCGGGTCGTTGCCCGGGGAGCTGTTTTTT

clone_size: NA
v_call: TRBV29-1
j_call: TRBJ1-1
d_call: NA
cdr3_aa: CSATGGGGEAFF
cdr3_nt: TGCAGCGCCACGGGAGGGGGAGGTGAAGCTTTCTTT

clone_size: NA
v_call: TRBV5-5
j_call: TRBJ1-2
d_call: NA
cdr3_aa: CASSPPGYGNYGYTF
cdr3_nt: TGTGCCAGCAGTCCACCGGGGTATGGTAACTATGGCTACACCTTC

clone_size: NA
v_call: TRBV19
j_call: TRBJ1-2
d_call: NA
cdr3_aa: CASSLQVNYGYTF
cdr3_nt: TGTGCCAGTAGCCTGCAGGTTAACTATGGCTACACCTTC

clone_size: few
v_call: TRBV7-2
j_call: TRBJ2-3
d_call: TRBD2
cdr3_aa: CASSLVTSGSRADTQYF
cdr3_nt: TGTGCCAGCAGCTTAGTTACTAGCGGGAGTAGGGCAGATACGCAGTATTTT

clone_size: NA
v_call: TRBV27
j_call: TRBJ1-6
d_call: TRBD1
cdr3_aa: CASKMGQQLNSPLHF
cdr3_nt: TGTGCCAGCAAGATGGGACAGCAGCTTAATTCACCCCTCCACTTT

clone_size: NA
v_call: TRBV30
j_call: TRBJ1-2
d_call: NA
cdr3_aa: CAWRTLPNYGYTF
cdr3_nt: TGTGCCTGGAGGACACTCCCTAACTATGGCTACACCTTC

clone_size: once
v_call: TRBV5-5
j_call: TRBJ2-7
d_call: NA
cdr3_aa: CASSVTPIRGYEQYF
cdr3_nt: TGTGCCAGCAGCGTAACACCAATAAGGGGTTACGAGCAGTACTTC

clone_size: once
v_call: TRBV7-9
j_call: TRBJ2-2
d_call: TRBD2
cdr3_aa: CASSPWGRANTGELFF
cdr3_nt: TGTGCCAGCAGCCCGTGGGGGAGGGCTAACACCGGGGAGCTGTTTTTT

clone_size: NA
v_call: TRBV5-4
j_call: TRBJ2-4
d_call: NA
cdr3_aa: CASSPDGVGIQYF
cdr3_nt: TGTGCCAGCAGCCCGGATGGAGTCGGCATTCAGTACTTC

clone_size: NA
v_call: TRBV5-1
j_call: TRBJ2-2
d_call: TRBD1
cdr3_aa: CASSWGQGETGELFF
cdr3_nt: TGCGCCAGCAGCTGGGGACAGGGTGAAACCGGGGAGCTGTTTTTT

clone_size: NA
v_call: TRBV3-1/TRBV3-2
j_call: TRBJ2-5
d_call: NA
cdr3_aa: CASSLRQPQETQYF
cdr3_nt: TGTGCCAGCAGCCTTCGACAGCCACAAGAGACCCAGTACTTC

clone_size: NA
v_call: TRBV5-5
j_call: TRBJ2-3
d_call: NA
cdr3_aa: CASSLGWPVSTDTQYF
cdr3_nt: TGTGCCAGCAGCTTGGGATGGCCTGTTAGCACAGATACGCAGTATTTT

clone_size: many
v_call: TRBV28
j_call: TRBJ2-3
d_call: TRBD2
cdr3_aa: CASRLGQALAGDYTDTQYF
cdr3_nt: TGTGCCAGCAGATTGGGACAGGCACTAGCGGGAGACTACACAGATACGCAGTATTTT

clone_size: once
v_call: TRBV11-3
j_call: TRBJ2-1
d_call: NA
cdr3_aa: CASSPSVGDEQFF
cdr3_nt: TGTGCCAGCAGCCCGAGTGTAGGGGATGAGCAGTTCTTC

clone_size: NA
v_call: TRBV7-9
j_call: TRBJ1-2
d_call: NA
cdr3_aa: CASGGEAYGYTF
cdr3_nt: TGTGCCAGCGGCGGGGAGGCCTATGGCTACACCTTC